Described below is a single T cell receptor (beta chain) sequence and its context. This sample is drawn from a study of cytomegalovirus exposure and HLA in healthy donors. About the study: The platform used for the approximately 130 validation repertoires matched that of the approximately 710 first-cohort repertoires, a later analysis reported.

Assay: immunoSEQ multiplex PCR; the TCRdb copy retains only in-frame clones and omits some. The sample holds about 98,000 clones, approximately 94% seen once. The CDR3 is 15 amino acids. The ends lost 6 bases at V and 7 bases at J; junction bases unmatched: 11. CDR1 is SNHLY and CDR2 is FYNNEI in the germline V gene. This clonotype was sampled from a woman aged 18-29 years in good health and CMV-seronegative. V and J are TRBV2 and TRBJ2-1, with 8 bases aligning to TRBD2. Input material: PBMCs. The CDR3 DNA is TGTGCCAGCAGCCGCTCGGGAGGGCCCGGAAATGAGCAGTTCTTC. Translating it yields CASSRSGGPGNEQFF.